The present entry profiles one TCR beta chain with its context. What it binds is not known. The data are from a study of CXCR3-negative and CXCR3-positive naive CD8 T cells. Study-level points and caveats: CD5 surface expression was similar among naive subsets, and TCR strength was estimated by inference from TRB CDR3 properties. Greater hydrophobicity was found in TRB CDR3s of CXCR3-positive naive cells than of CXCR3-negative naive cells.

Libraries of TRB cDNA were made by 5' RACE and carried UMIs. For each CDR3 protein, TCRdb gives one entry from its re-call of the 5' RACE reads, without DNA. The specimen's table records 50,000 to 65,000 distinct CDR3 sequences. Triplicates of over 250,000 cells were sorted from each CD8+ T cell subset. Sequencing input: naive CXCR3- CD8+ T cells from blood. Documented subset: CD45RO-CCR7+CD27+CD95- naive CD8+ T cells lacking CXCR3 (TNR3-). The clonotype originates from a human donor in good health. Some clones in this sample may be carry-over from other donors' samples.

CDR3: CSARRLAGDQEQFF. The chain recombines TRBV20-1 with TRBJ2-1; TCRdb designates TRBD2, a call that cannot be tested without DNA. CDR1 DFQATT and CDR2 SNEGSKA come from the germline V gene (reference sequence). This CDR3 is built from 14 residues.